This T cell receptor beta chain was sequenced during a study of vaccination effects on CD4 cells after COVID-19. Peptide-pool stimulation followed by sequencing identified expanded antigen-specific CD4+ clonotypes in the ViraFEST assay. At the end of 10 days of culture, CD4+ T cells were isolated. Each vaccine recipient was nucleocapsid antibody negative and had no prior SARS-CoV-2 infection. Roughly 2.1 million PBMC were seeded per well and grown in the presence of 10 IU/ml IL-2 and 8.5 to 10 ug/ml peptides. Deletions cut 2 bases from V and 5 bases from J, with 9 bases between. The CDR3 loop spans 13 amino acids. Per the germline V gene, CDR1 is SEHNR and CDR2 is FQNEAQ (reference sequence). General study results and limits: Healthy vaccinees showed cross-reactivity with common cold coronaviruses in only 1 of 255 vaccine-induced clones. In the late period after vaccination, infection- and vaccine-induced clones contracted markedly. The study had few convalescent patients and no early post-infection timepoints.

This clone has just a few counts. Its antigen is unknown. Some clones are missing from TCRdb's copy, which holds only in-frame ones; the method was immunoSEQ multiplex PCR. Among 35,000 to 45,000 clones listed, about 80% were seen once. The chain links TRBV7-9 to TRBJ1-1; D ambiguous. The TCR sequence derives from a human donor who received a COVID-19 vaccine. The sample here was CD4+ T cells from PBMCs cultured with SARS-CoV-2 spike peptides, taken before COVID-19 vaccination. CDR3 sequence: CASSLNGVTEAFF. CDR3 nucleotide sequence: TGTGCCAGCAGCTTAAATGGGGTTACTGAAGCTTTCTTT.